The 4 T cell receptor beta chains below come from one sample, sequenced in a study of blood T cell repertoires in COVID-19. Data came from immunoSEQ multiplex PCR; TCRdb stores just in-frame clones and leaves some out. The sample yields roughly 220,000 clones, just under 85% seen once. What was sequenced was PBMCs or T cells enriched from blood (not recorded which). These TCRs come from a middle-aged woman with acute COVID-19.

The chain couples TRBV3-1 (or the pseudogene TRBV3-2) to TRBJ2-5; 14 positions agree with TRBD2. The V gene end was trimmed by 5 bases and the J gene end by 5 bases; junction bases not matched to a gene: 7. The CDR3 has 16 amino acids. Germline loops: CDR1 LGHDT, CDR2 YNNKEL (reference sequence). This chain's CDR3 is CASSYTRTSGGETQYF. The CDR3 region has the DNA TGTGCCAGCAGCTACACCCGGACTAGCGGGGGGGAGACCCAGTACTTC.

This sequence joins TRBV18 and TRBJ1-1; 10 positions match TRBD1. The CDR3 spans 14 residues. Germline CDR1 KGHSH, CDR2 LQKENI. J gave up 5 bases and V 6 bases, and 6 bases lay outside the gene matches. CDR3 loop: CASSLTGGATEAFF. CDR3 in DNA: TGTGCCAGCTCGCTGACAGGGGGCGCGACTGAAGCTTTCTTT.

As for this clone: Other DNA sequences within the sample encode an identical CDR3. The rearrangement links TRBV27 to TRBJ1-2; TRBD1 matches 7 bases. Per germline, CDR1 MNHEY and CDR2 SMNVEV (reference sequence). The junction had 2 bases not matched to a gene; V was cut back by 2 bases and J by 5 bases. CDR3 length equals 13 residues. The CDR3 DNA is TGTGCCAGCAGTTTAGGGACAGCATATGGCTACACCTTC. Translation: CASSLGTAYGYTF.

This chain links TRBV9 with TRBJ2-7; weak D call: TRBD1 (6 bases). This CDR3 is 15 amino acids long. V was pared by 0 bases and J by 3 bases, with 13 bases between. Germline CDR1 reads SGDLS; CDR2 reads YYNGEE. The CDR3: CASSVGQDSVYEQYF. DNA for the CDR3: TGTGCCAGCAGCGTAGGTCAGGACAGTGTCTACGAGCAGTACTTC.